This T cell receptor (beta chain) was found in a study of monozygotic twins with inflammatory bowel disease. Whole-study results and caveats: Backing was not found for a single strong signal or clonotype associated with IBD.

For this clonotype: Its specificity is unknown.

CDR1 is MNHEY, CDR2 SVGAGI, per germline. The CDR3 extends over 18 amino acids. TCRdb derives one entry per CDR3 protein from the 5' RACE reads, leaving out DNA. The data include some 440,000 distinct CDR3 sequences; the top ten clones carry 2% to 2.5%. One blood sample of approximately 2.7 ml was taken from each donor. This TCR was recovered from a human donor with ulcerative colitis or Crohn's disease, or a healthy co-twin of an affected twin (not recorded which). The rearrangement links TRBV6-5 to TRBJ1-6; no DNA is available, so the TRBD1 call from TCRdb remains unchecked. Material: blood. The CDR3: CASSYDQSGGRGNSPLHF.